A single sample is the source of the 32 T cell receptor beta chains below, sequenced in a study of blood T cells in healthy people across ages. It was with a sample-barcoded 5' primer and a J-beta primer mix that a second PCR of roughly 7 to 12 cycles was run. MiXCR, run by TCRdb on the 5' RACE reads, gives a single entry per CDR3 protein. The repertoire has hundreds of thousands of distinct CDR3 sequences, approximately 50% of them found once; the top ten carry 30% to 40%. Sequenced material: blood. The receptors derive from a man aged 55-75 years in good health.

The rearrangement joins TRBV20-1 to TRBJ1-2; D is unresolved. CDR1 is DFQATT, CDR2 SNEGSKA, per germline (reference sequence). V lost 6 bases, J lost 11 bases, and 13 bases lay in between. The CDR3 contains 10 residues. CDR3 bases: TGCAGTGCCCCCGGGAGACCATACACCTTC. Its translation: CSAPGRPYTF.

The table lists this clonotype with many counts. This chain joins TRBV20-1 and TRBJ1-1, with a weak D call TRBD1 (6 bases). CDR1 DFQATT and CDR2 SNEGSKA come from the germline V gene (reference sequence). Trimming pared 5 bases from V and 4 bases from J, leaving 20 bases between. CDR3 length: 15 residues. DNA of the CDR3: TGCAGTGCTCCGCGGGGACACGGGGGGACCACTGAAGCTTTCTTT. It codes for CSAPRGHGGTTEAFF.

This clonotype was seen at least ten times. The V call is TRBV29-1, the J call TRBJ1-2; 7 nucleotides agree with TRBD1. The CDR3 loop spans 10 amino acids. Trimming took 7 bases from V and 8 from J; bases not matched to a gene: 4. Germline-derived CDR1 and CDR2 are SQVTM and ANQGSEA. Written as DNA, the CDR3 is TGCAGCGCCGGGACAGAAGGCTACACCTTC. Its protein is CSAGTEGYTF.

The CDR3 is CASSEPNRPSEQYF. The CDR3 nucleotides are TGTGCCAGCAGCGAACCCAATCGACCTTCCGAGCAGTACTTC. The chain employs TRBV12-3 or TRBV12-4 and TRBJ2-7; D not resolved. Trimming took 6 bases from V and 6 from J, leaving 18 bases between them. This CDR3 comprises 14 residues.

CDR3 bases: TGTGCCACCACCGGGACAGGGATTTACAATGAGCAGTTCTTC. The encoded protein is CATTGTGIYNEQFF. The chain links TRBV15 to TRBJ2-1, with TRBD1 matching over 9 bases. The junction had 5 bases not matched to a gene; V was cut back by 7 bases and J by 4 bases. The CDR3 length is 14 residues. Germline CDR1 LNHNV, CDR2 YYDKDF (reference sequence).

The chain carries TRBV28 and TRBJ2-5, with D unresolved. Trimming cost V 6 bases and J 5 bases, with 16 bases left between them. The germline CDR1 and CDR2 sequences are MDHEN and SYDVKM. This CDR3 comprises 14 residues. The CDR3 bases are TGTGCCAGCAGGAAGTCCATATTAGGGGAGACCCAGTACTTC. It is translated as CASRKSILGETQYF.

The rearrangement links TRBV28 to TRBJ2-5; D perhaps matches TRBD2 (5 bases). Trimming removed 6 bases from V and 5 bases from J, with 25 bases in between. Per germline, CDR1 MDHEN and CDR2 SYDVKM. CDR3 length equals 17 residues. CDR3 in DNA: TGTGCCAGCAGCCATAGCGTCTCAGGAGCTGCCGCGGAGACCCAGTACTTC. Translated, it gives CASSHSVSGAAAETQYF. The whole variable domain, filled in from reference TRBV28 and TRBJ2-5, reads DVKVTQSSRYLVKRTGEKVFLECVQDMDHENMFWYRQDPGLGLRLIYFSYDVKMKEKGDIPEGYSVSREKKERFSLILESASTNQTSMYLCASSHSVSGAAAETQYFGPGTRLLVL.

This chain links TRBV29-1 with TRBJ1-1; a possible D gene is TRBD1 (6 bases). From germline, CDR1 is SQVTM and CDR2 ANQGSEA. The CDR3 runs to 13 residues. The V gene lost 6 bases and the J gene lost 3 bases, with 14 bases spanning the gap. In nucleotides, the CDR3 is TGCAGCGTCGCACAGGGAGGGGACACTGAAGCTTTCTTT. Translation gives CSVAQGGDTEAFF.

V and J are TRBV12-3 or TRBV12-4 and TRBJ2-3, with D possibly TRBD2 on 5 matching bases. The CDR3 sequence is 14 residues long. The V and J ends lost 6 bases and 4 bases respectively, with 14 bases between them. As DNA, the CDR3 is TGTGCCAGCAGGATGGACTCCTTTGCAGATACGCAGTATTTT. As protein: CASRMDSFADTQYF.

The rearrangement links TRBV5-1 to TRBJ2-5; the D gene is possibly TRBD2 (6 bases). This CDR3 has 16 residues. Trimming pared 0 bases from V and 2 bases from J, leaving 14 bases between. Per germline, CDR1 SGHRS and CDR2 YFSETQ. The CDR3 here is CASSLVLASDQETQYF. CDR3 coding DNA: TGCGCCAGCAGCTTGGTACTAGCTTCTGATCAAGAGACCCAGTACTTC.

This clonotype was observed once. V usage is TRBV7-2 and J usage is TRBJ1-6; D is possibly TRBD1 (6 bases). The germline V gene encodes CDR1 SGHTA and CDR2 FQGNSA. Trimming stripped 1 base from V and 10 bases from J, with 17 bases between. The CDR3 covers 16 residues. Written as DNA, the CDR3 is TGTGCCAGCAGCTTAGGGGCCGGGGGCGGTTGGTCACCCCTCCACTTT. Amino acid sequence: CASSLGAGGGWSPLHF.

The table lists this clonotype with many counts. This rearrangement joins TRBV6-2 or TRBV6-3 to TRBJ2-7, with 9 bases aligning to TRBD2. There are 16 residues in the CDR3. Germline CDR1 MNHEY, CDR2 SVGEGT. V dropped 6 bases and J dropped 2; count of bases not matched to a gene: 11. CDR3 residues: CASREEGSGGTYEQYF. The CDR3 bases are TGTGCCAGCAGAGAAGAGGGTAGCGGGGGCACCTACGAGCAGTACTTC.

Comments on this clonotype: A single base separates this from a much larger clone, so it may be a read error. The chain joins TRBV14 to TRBJ2-5; a weak D match, TRBD2 (6 bases). The germline V and J ends were trimmed by 1 base and 11 bases, with 14 bases remaining between them. This CDR3 comprises 13 residues. The germline CDR1 and CDR2 sequences are SGHDN and FVKESK. Written as DNA, the CDR3 is TGTGCCAGCAGCCAAGTTCGGGGAGGTGAGCAGTACTTC. Protein product: CASSQVRGGEQYF.

Written as DNA, the CDR3 is TGCAGTGCCAGACCAACCACGACTAGCGGGATGTCTGGGGAGCAGTACTTC. It codes for CSARPTTTSGMSGEQYF. The rearrangement uses TRBV20-1 and TRBJ2-7; 11 positions match TRBD2. V shed 6 bases, J shed 7 bases, and the junction held 20 bases outside the gene matches. The CDR3 has 17 residues. Germline CDR1 and CDR2: DFQATT and SNEGSKA (reference sequence).

The chain is built from TRBV9 and TRBJ1-2; D uncertain. The CDR3 consists of 15 residues. Germline lookup yields CDR1 SGDLS and CDR2 YYNGEE. Trimming took 0 bases from V and 2 from J, leaving 11 bases between them. CDR3 in amino acids: CASSVGAGGNYGYTF. The CDR3 region has the DNA TGTGCCAGCAGCGTAGGTGCAGGCGGCAACTATGGCTACACCTTC.

This chain links TRBV9 with TRBJ2-3; perhaps TRBD1 as D (6 bases). Germline values: CDR1 SGDLS, CDR2 YYNGEE. V lost 0 bases, J lost 4 bases, and 18 bases lay in between. There are 17 residues in the CDR3. The CDR3 loop reads CASSVATKGGFADTQYF. The CDR3 DNA sequence: TGTGCCAGCAGCGTAGCTACTAAAGGGGGTTTTGCAGATACGCAGTATTTT.

The chain recombines TRBV20-1 with TRBJ2-1; 8 nucleotides align to TRBD1. With V trimmed by 4 bases and J by 6 bases, 8 bases remained unmatched. The germline V gene has CDR1 DFQATT and CDR2 SNEGSKA (reference sequence). The CDR3 is made up of 14 amino acids. CDR3 loop: CSATNPGQVNEQFF. For the CDR3, the DNA is TGCAGTGCTACCAACCCGGGACAGGTCAATGAGCAGTTCTTC.

This rearrangement joins TRBV20-1 to TRBJ1-1; D perhaps matches TRBD1 (5 bases). This CDR3 comprises 13 residues. In germline, CDR1 is DFQATT, CDR2 SNEGSKA (reference sequence). CDR3: CSAKWTWNTEAFF. CDR3 sequence (DNA): TGCAGCGCCAAGTGGACATGGAACACTGAAGCTTTCTTT.

This clonotype was found once. The chain has TRBV28 and TRBJ2-7, with TRBD1 identical over 8 bases. The CDR3 consists of 17 residues. Unmatched junction bases numbered 15, after V lost 6 bases and J lost 2 bases. CDR1 is MDHEN and CDR2 is SYDVKM in the germline V gene. In DNA, the CDR3 is TGTGCCAGCAGCCCCGGGACAGGCCTGTGGCCCCCCTACGAGCAGTACTTC. Translation gives CASSPGTGLWPPYEQYF.

This chain uses TRBV12-3 or TRBV12-4 with TRBJ2-5, with 8 bases that match TRBD2. This CDR3 contains 16 residues. V gave up 1 base and J gave up 1 base; unmatched junction bases: 5. The CDR3: CASSLGQRGSQETQYF. Written as DNA, the CDR3 is TGTGCCAGCAGTTTAGGTCAGCGGGGGAGCCAAGAGACCCAGTACTTC.

V usage is TRBV28 and J usage is TRBJ1-2; D remains ambiguous. V was pared by 8 bases and J by 8 bases, with 12 bases between. There are 11 residues in the CDR3. Germline values: CDR1 MDHEN, CDR2 SYDVKM. The chain's CDR3 is CASSNRRGYTF. The CDR3 DNA follows: TGTGCCAGCTCCAACCGGCGGGGCTACACCTTC.

This chain links TRBV20-1 with TRBJ2-2, with TRBD1 as a possible D gene (6 bases). Trimming removed 5 bases from V and 6 bases from J, with 13 bases in between. The germline V gene has CDR1 DFQATT and CDR2 SNEGSKA (reference sequence). The CDR3 loop spans 13 amino acids. CDR3 region: CSADTGSAGELFF. The CDR3 coding sequence is TGCAGTGCTGATACAGGGTCGGCCGGGGAGCTGTTTTTT.

The CDR3 reads CSVAQGLDEQYF. The CDR3 nucleotides read TGCAGCGTTGCTCAGGGTTTGGATGAGCAGTACTTC. The rearrangement uses TRBV29-1 and TRBJ2-5, with D maybe TRBD1 (5 bases). The CDR3 has 12 residues. V was trimmed by 4 bases and J by 11 bases, leaving 17 bases between them. Germline loops: CDR1 SQVTM, CDR2 ANQGSEA.

The count of this clonotype is one. The J gene is TRBJ1-4, the V gene TRBV5-5; a weak D match, TRBD1 (6 bases). Per the germline V gene, CDR1 is SGHKS and CDR2 is YYEKEE (reference sequence). This CDR3 spans 15 amino acids. Trimming cost V 6 bases and J 6 bases, with 18 bases left between them. CDR3 nucleotide sequence: TGTGCCAGCACCGTGGGGGGGCTCTTGGATGAAAAACTGTTTTTT. Residues: CASTVGGLLDEKLFF.

There are a few counts of this clonotype. The rearrangement uses TRBV5-1 and TRBJ2-6, with D perhaps TRBD2 (5 bases). Trimming left V 4 bases short and J 0 bases short, with 11 bases between. This CDR3 has 16 residues. In germline, CDR1 is SGHRS, CDR2 YFSETQ. As DNA, the CDR3 is TGCGCCAGCAGCACCGGACGGGACTCTGGGGCCAACGTCCTGACTTTC. Its translation is CASSTGRDSGANVLTF.

This chain connects TRBV5-5 to TRBJ2-5; 10 bases match TRBD2. The CDR3 extends over 17 amino acids. The ends lost 0 bases at V and 2 bases at J; junction bases unmatched: 7. Germline assignment: CDR1 SGHKS and CDR2 YYEKEE (reference sequence). The CDR3 spells CASSLARAGGPQETQYF. For the CDR3, the DNA is TGTGCCAGCAGCTTGGCCAGAGCGGGGGGGCCTCAAGAGACCCAGTACTTC.

Regarding this clonotype: Relative to the germline gene, one junction end is altered; a read error may explain this. The chain has TRBV28 and TRBJ2-1; D remains ambiguous. CDR3 length: 14 residues. CDR1 and CDR2 from the germline V gene are MDHEN and SYDVKM. The CDR3 coding sequence is TGTGCCTGCAGTATCACGGTTGGGGTCAATGAGCAGTTCTTC. Its translation is CACSITVGVNEQFF.

This clonotype was counted a few times. The chain employs TRBV6-6 and TRBJ2-7, with TRBD1 identical over 10 bases. CDR1 is MNHNY, CDR2 SVGAGI, per germline (reference sequence). The CDR3 sequence is 14 residues long. The ends lost 6 bases at V and 5 bases at J; junction bases unmatched: 7. As DNA, the CDR3 is TGTGCCAGCAGGTCGGGACAGGGGTCCCACGAGCAGTACTTC. Protein sequence: CASRSGQGSHEQYF.

The chain links TRBV6-6 to TRBJ2-7; D is perhaps TRBD2 (5 bases). The CDR3 totals 11 residues. CDR1 MNHNY and CDR2 SVGAGI come from the germline V gene (reference sequence). V was trimmed by 4 bases and J by 5 bases, leaving 6 bases between them. The CDR3 DNA is TGTGCCAGCAGTTTCGGGGACGAGCAGTACTTC. Translating it yields CASSFGDEQYF.

At least ten counts were recorded for this clonotype. The chain links TRBV29-1 to TRBJ1-2, with D possibly being TRBD1 (6 bases). Trimming pared 5 bases from V and 8 bases from J, leaving 18 bases between. The CDR3 loop spans 13 amino acids. The germline CDR1 and CDR2 sequences are SQVTM and ANQGSEA. The DNA of the CDR3 is TGCAGCGTTATCGGTGGAGGGGGTCGGGGCTACACCTTC. This sequence encodes CSVIGGGGRGYTF.

The V and J genes are TRBV12-3 or TRBV12-4 and TRBJ1-1; D is undetermined. V was cut by 4 bases and J by 1 base, with 7 bases left in between. This CDR3 is built from 13 residues. This chain's CDR3 is CASSSQANTEAFF. In DNA form, the CDR3 reads TGTGCCAGCAGTTCGCAGGCGAACACTGAAGCTTTCTTT.

The chain employs TRBV3-1 and TRBJ2-7; 8 nucleotides agree with TRBD2. V lost 5 bases to trimming and J lost 4 bases; unmatched junction nucleotides: 16. The CDR3 runs to 17 residues. Germline CDR1 and CDR2: LGHDT and YNNKEL (reference sequence). The CDR3, as DNA: TGTGCCAGCAGCTTACTCGACACGGACGGGAGGGGGTACGAGCAGTACTTC. Translating it yields CASSLLDTDGRGYEQYF.